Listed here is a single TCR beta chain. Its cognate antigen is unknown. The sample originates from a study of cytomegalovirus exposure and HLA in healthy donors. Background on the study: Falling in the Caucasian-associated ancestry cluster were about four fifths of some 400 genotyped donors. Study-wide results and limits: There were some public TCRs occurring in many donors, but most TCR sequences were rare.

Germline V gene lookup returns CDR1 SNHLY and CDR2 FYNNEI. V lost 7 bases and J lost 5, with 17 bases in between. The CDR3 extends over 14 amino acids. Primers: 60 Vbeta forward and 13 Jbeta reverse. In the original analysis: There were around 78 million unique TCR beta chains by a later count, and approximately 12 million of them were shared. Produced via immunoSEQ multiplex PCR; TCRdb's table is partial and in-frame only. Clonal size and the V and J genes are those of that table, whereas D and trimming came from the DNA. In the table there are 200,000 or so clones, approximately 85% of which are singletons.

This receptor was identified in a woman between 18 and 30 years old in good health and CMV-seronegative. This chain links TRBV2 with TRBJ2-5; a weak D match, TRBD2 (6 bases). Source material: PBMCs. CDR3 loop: CASNWRGGAETQYF. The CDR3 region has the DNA TGTGCCAGCAACTGGCGGGGAGGAGCGGAGACCCAGTACTTC.